This TCR beta chain was observed in a study of CD8+ T cells in alopecia areata. Study results and limitations: Numerous expanded lesional clones remained in scalp and blood during tofacitinib.

CDR3 length equals 11 residues. V gave up 3 bases and J gave up 7 bases, with 4 bases separating them. Germline loops: CDR1 SGHNT, CDR2 YYREEE (reference sequence). Reverse transcribed after extraction, RNA yielded cDNA as the sequencing template. Clones were sequenced by immunoSEQ multiplex PCR, and TCRdb holds only the in-frame ones, with some missing. The repertoire holds roughly 120,000 clones, with approximately 51% as singletons. Notes on this clone: The antigen remains undetermined.

Treatment of the sample: oral pan-JAK inhibitor, 5-10 mg twice daily. Patients with alopecia areata provided lesional scalp punch biopsies as well as peripheral blood. This specimen was CD4+ T cells sorted from blood, taken at week 24, from a patient treated with tofacitinib. The TCR originated in a human donor with alopecia areata. The chain has TRBV5-4 and TRBJ2-2; unclear D gene. The CDR3 here is CASSSGGELFF. The CDR3, as DNA: TGTGCCAGCAGCTCTGGCGGGGAGCTGTTTTTT.